This T cell receptor beta chain was obtained from a study of blood T cell repertoires in COVID-19. Authors' analysis steps: Scientists estimated how many nucleated cells there were by amplifying reference gene primers. The method was immunoSEQ multiplex PCR; TCRdb's version includes in-frame clones alone and lacks a portion of them. V, J and clone size reflect that table, while D and trimming were determined from the DNA. The sample shows under 350,000 clones, about 86% of them seen only once. Participant ages covered roughly 18 to 89 years across 25 or so US areas. V was pared by 5 bases and J by 6 bases, with 10 bases between. The CDR3 loop spans 12 amino acids. Germline CDR1 MNHEY, CDR2 SVGAGI.

The receptor was isolated from a woman aged 40 to 50 with acute COVID-19. The specimen was PBMCs or T cells enriched from blood (not recorded which). The chain joins TRBV6-5 to TRBJ1-1; D is unclear. The CDR3 DNA sequence: TGTGCCAGCAGTCGACGGACTTCTGAAGCTTTCTTT. It is translated as CASSRRTSEAFF.